The 20 T cell receptor beta chains listed next were all sequenced from one sample in a study of cytomegalovirus exposure and HLA in healthy donors. Libraries were prepared by immunoSEQ multiplex PCR; TCRdb keeps only in-frame clonotypes and omits some of them. Here the sample spans fewer than 120,000 clones, roughly 90% being singletons. Material: PBMCs. The origin of the receptors is a woman under 40 in good health and CMV-seropositive.

This chain links TRBV13 with TRBJ1-2, with D uncertain. Trimming removed 0 bases from V and 6 bases from J, with 17 bases in between. CDR3 length equals 16 residues. CDR1 and CDR2 (germline): PRHDT, FYEKMQ (reference sequence). The CDR3 DNA follows: TGTGCCAGCAGCTTAGGTGGCGGGGAATTGGTCGATGGCTACACCTTC. Translating it yields CASSLGGGELVDGYTF.

V is TRBV7-2 and J is TRBJ2-1; a possible D gene is TRBD2 (6 bases). This CDR3 is built from 16 residues. V gave up 1 base and J gave up 0 bases, with 10 bases separating them. Germline V gene sequence: CDR1 SGHTA, CDR2 FQGNSA. The CDR3 is CASSLVTGASYNEQFF. The CDR3 nucleotides read TGTGCCAGCAGCTTAGTTACGGGAGCCTCCTACAATGAGCAGTTCTTC.

This rearrangement joins TRBV18 to TRBJ2-2; 7 bases fit TRBD1. Germline V lookup: CDR1 KGHSH, CDR2 LQKENI. The J segment lost 1 base and the V segment lost 2 bases, leaving 1 base of the junction unmatched. This CDR3 is 15 amino acids long. This chain's CDR3 is CASSPRQGNTGELFF. The CDR3 coding sequence is TGTGCCAGCTCACCAAGACAGGGGAACACCGGGGAGCTGTTTTTT.

This chain links TRBV13 with TRBJ2-3, with 8 bases matching TRBD1. With 5 bases clipped from V and 3 bases from J, the junction kept 4 bases outside the gene matches. The CDR3 runs 14 residues. Germline V CDR1 and CDR2: PRHDT, FYEKMQ (reference sequence). CDR3 DNA sequence: TGTGCCAGCAGCCAAGGACAGGGTACAGATACGCAGTATTTT. Protein product: CASSQGQGTDTQYF.

The CDR3 sequence is CASRLTSGTYEQYF. In DNA form, the CDR3 reads TGCGCCAGCAGACTGACTAGCGGCACCTACGAGCAGTACTTC. This chain uses TRBV5-1 with TRBJ2-7, with 9 bases aligning to TRBD2. Germline CDR1 reads SGHRS; CDR2 reads YFSETQ. Trimming cost V 5 bases and J 2 bases; bases outside gene matches: 5. The CDR3 consists of 14 residues.

This chain joins TRBV28 and TRBJ2-7; D unclear. V lost 2 bases and J lost 5, with 4 bases in between. Germline V gives CDR1 MDHEN, CDR2 SYDVKM. The CDR3 is 11 residues long. CDR3 loop: CASSLGNEQYF. CDR3 bases: TGTGCCAGCAGTTTAGGCAACGAGCAGTACTTC.

This chain links TRBV10-3 with TRBJ2-3; tentatively, D is TRBD1 (6 bases). Between the trimmed V and J ends, which lost 10 bases and 0 bases, there was a span of 14 bases. The CDR3 spans 14 residues. CDR1 and CDR2 from the germline V gene are ENHRY and SYGVKD. The CDR3 nucleotides are TGTGCCACTAAACAGGGCTCTAGCACAGATACGCAGTATTTT. This gives the protein CATKQGSSTDTQYF.

J is TRBJ1-2 and V is TRBV2, with 7 positions matching TRBD1. The germline V gene has CDR1 SNHLY and CDR2 FYNNEI. V trimming: 6 bases; J trimming: 5 bases; junction bases outside the gene matches: 9. The CDR3 runs to 14 residues. The CDR3 reads CASSWARRGYGYTF. The CDR3, as DNA: TGTGCCAGCAGCTGGGCCCGCAGGGGGTATGGCTACACCTTC.

The V and J genes are TRBV7-4 and TRBJ1-1; the D is unclear. Germline-derived CDR1 and CDR2 are SGHVT and SQSDAQ. This CDR3 contains 11 residues. V lost 5 bases and J 3 bases, leaving 4 bases between the germline ends. CDR3 DNA: TGTGCCAGCAGCCGAGACACTGAAGCTTTCTTT. Protein product: CASSRDTEAFF.

The chain recombines TRBV29-1 with TRBJ1-2; TRBD1 agrees at 8 bases. CDR3 size: 15 residues. J lost 1 base, V lost 3 bases, and 7 bases had no gene match. Germline V gene sequence: CDR1 SQVTM, CDR2 ANQGSEA. The CDR3 nucleotides are TGCAGCGTTGATGACCGGGACAGGTTTAACTATGGCTACACCTTC. As protein: CSVDDRDRFNYGYTF.

J is TRBJ2-2 and V is TRBV6-5, with 11 bases matching TRBD1. J lost 4 bases, V lost 5 bases, and 3 bases had no gene match. The CDR3 has 15 amino acids. Germline V gene lookup returns CDR1 MNHEY and CDR2 SVGAGI. CDR3 region: CASSGQGAVTGELFF. CDR3 sequence (DNA): TGTGCCAGCAGTGGACAGGGGGCGGTCACCGGGGAGCTGTTTTTT.

Note on this clone: One end of the junction fails to match germline, which may point to a read error. The chain recombines TRBV11-2 with TRBJ2-1; tentative D call: TRBD2 (5 bases). Germline V gives CDR1 SGHAT, CDR2 FQNNGV. This CDR3 region has 16 residues. The CDR3 is CASRPPGLSSYNEQFF. In DNA form, the CDR3 reads TGTGCCAGCAGACCTCCCGGACTTAGCTCCTACAATGAGCAATTCTTC.

V is TRBV18 and J is TRBJ2-5; D perhaps matches TRBD2 (6 bases). The CDR3 totals 15 residues. Germline loops: CDR1 KGHSH, CDR2 LQKENI. V lost 4 bases and J 2 bases, leaving 14 bases between the germline ends. The CDR3 region has the DNA TGTGCCAGCTCACACGCGGGGCGAAGTCAAGAGACCCAGTACTTC. Encoded protein: CASSHAGRSQETQYF.

V and J are TRBV20-1 and TRBJ1-4, with a possible D match to TRBD1 (6 bases). The CDR3 contains 11 residues. The germline V gene has CDR1 DFQATT and CDR2 SNEGSKA (reference sequence). V was shortened by 0 bases and J by 14 bases, with 10 bases between the two germline ends. CDR3 DNA: TGCAGTGCTAGAGACAGGGGAAATCTGTTTTTT. Protein sequence: CSARDRGNLFF.

This clone appeared once. The chain recombines TRBV28 with TRBJ1-1; D possibly corresponds to TRBD1 (5 bases). The germline CDR1 and CDR2 sequences are MDHEN and SYDVKM. V lost 7 bases and J lost 6, with 12 bases in between. The CDR3 has 12 residues. In DNA form, the CDR3 reads TGTGCCAGCACCCTACGGGGGGCTGAAGCTTTCTTT. Translation: CASTLRGAEAFF.

This chain connects TRBV13 to TRBJ1-5, with D maybe TRBD1 (5 bases). The CDR3 consists of 12 residues. Per the germline V gene, CDR1 is PRHDT and CDR2 is FYEKMQ (reference sequence). V dropped 0 bases and J dropped 11 bases, with 8 bases sitting between them. The CDR3: CASSLGGASQHF. The DNA of the CDR3 is TGTGCCAGCAGCTTAGGAGGGGCGTCCCAGCATTTT.

As to this clone: The same CDR3 arises from other DNA sequences in this sample as well. The gene calls are TRBV5-1 and TRBJ2-3; D unclear. The CDR3 totals 13 residues. Germline loops: CDR1 SGHRS, CDR2 YFSETQ. V lost 5 bases and J 4 bases, leaving 11 bases between the germline ends. Here the CDR3 reads CASSPSVADTQYF. CDR3 in DNA: TGCGCCAGCAGTCCCTCGGTGGCAGATACGCAGTATTTT.

The rearrangement uses TRBV7-8 and TRBJ2-7; D is unclear. The ends were cut back, 4 bases at V and 0 bases at J, with 16 bases in the middle. CDR3 length: 16 amino acids. Germline values: CDR1 SGHVS, CDR2 FQNEAQ. As DNA, the CDR3 is TGTGCCAGCAGCTCCCCCCCTTGGAGTACCTCCTACGAGCAGTACTTC. Protein sequence: CASSSPPWSTSYEQYF.

The rearrangement uses TRBV7-7 and TRBJ2-7, with D possibly being TRBD2 (6 bases). The V end was cut by 5 bases, the J end by 4 bases, with 12 bases between. The germline gives CDR1 SSHAT, CDR2 FNYEAQ (reference sequence). The CDR3 sequence is 13 residues long. CDR3 loop: CASSRGTSYEQYF. CDR3 nucleotides: TGTGCCAGCAGCCGCGGGACTTCATACGAGCAGTACTTC.

This clone appeared a single time. The V gene is TRBV6-1, the J gene TRBJ2-3; 12 positions match TRBD2. CDR3 size: 15 residues. J gave up 1 base and V 4 bases, and 0 bases lay outside the gene matches. In germline, CDR1 is MNHNS, CDR2 SASEGT. The CDR3 DNA reads as TGTGCCAGCAGTGGACTAGCGGGGGGCACAGATACGCAGTATTTT. Its translation: CASSGLAGGTDTQYF.